This T cell receptor beta chain was found in a study of blood T cell repertoires in COVID-19. V lost 4 bases, J lost 3 bases, and 3 bases stayed unmatched. Germline CDR1 is LGHDT and CDR2 is YNNKEL (reference sequence). The CDR3 is made up of 15 amino acids. In the source study's methods: By means of reference gene primer amplification, nucleated cell counts were estimated. Method: immunoSEQ multiplex PCR; TCRdb's copy keeps in-frame clones and lacks some. D and trimming were read from the DNA, whereas the V and J calls and clone size are those reported in that table. The repertoire holds roughly 150,000 clones, about 85% seen once, with around 5% in the top ten.

This clonotype was sampled from a woman aged 45-59 years with COVID-19, enrolled during active disease. The chain combines TRBV3-1 (or the pseudogene TRBV3-2) with TRBJ2-1, with TRBD2 matching over 10 bases. Input material: peripheral blood. The CDR3 DNA follows: TGTGCCAGCAGCCCTACTAGCGGGATCTACAATGAGCAGTTCTTC. The encoded protein is CASSPTSGIYNEQFF.